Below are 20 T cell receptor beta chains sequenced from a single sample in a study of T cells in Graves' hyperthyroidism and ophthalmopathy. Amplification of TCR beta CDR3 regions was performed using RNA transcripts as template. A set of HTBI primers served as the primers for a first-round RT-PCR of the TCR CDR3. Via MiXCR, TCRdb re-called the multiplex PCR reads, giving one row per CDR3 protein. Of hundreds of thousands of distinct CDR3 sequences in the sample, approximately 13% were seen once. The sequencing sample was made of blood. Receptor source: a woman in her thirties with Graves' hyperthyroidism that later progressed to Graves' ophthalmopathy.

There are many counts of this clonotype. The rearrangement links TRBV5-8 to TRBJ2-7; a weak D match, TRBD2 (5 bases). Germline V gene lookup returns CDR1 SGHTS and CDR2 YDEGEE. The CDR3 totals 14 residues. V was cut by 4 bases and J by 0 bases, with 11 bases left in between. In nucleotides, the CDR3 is TGTGCCAGCAGCCGCCCGGGGAGCTCCTACGAGCAGTACTTC. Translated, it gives CASSRPGSSYEQYF.

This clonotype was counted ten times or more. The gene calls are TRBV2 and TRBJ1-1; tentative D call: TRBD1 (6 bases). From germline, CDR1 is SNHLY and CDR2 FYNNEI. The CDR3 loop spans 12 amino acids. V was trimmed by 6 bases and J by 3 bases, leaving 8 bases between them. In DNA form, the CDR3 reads TGTGCCAGCAGGGACAGCTACACTGAAGCTTTCTTT. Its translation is CASRDSYTEAFF.

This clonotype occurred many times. Here the CDR3 DNA reads TGTGCCAGCAGCCCAGGACTAGCGGGAGCTATTTCCTACGAGCAGTACTTC. Translating gives CASSPGLAGAISYEQYF. This sequence joins TRBV9 and TRBJ2-7; 13 bases are a match to TRBD2. The germline CDR1 and CDR2 sequences are SGDLS and YYNGEE. This CDR3 has 17 residues. Trimming took 4 bases from V and 1 from J; bases not matched to a gene: 8.

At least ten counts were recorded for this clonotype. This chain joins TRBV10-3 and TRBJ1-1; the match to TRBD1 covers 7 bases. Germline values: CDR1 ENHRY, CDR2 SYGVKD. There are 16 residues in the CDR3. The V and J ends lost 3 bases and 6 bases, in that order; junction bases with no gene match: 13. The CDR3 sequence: CAISDAPRQGIPEAFF. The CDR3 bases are TGTGCCATCAGTGACGCCCCGAGACAGGGAATCCCTGAAGCTTTCTTT.

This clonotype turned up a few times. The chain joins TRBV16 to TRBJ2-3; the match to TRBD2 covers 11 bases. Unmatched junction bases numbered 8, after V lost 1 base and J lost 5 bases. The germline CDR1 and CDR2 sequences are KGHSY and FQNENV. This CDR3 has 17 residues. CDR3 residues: CASSQLYLAGGGDTQYF. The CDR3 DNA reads TGTGCCAGCAGCCAATTGTATCTAGCGGGAGGTGGAGATACGCAGTATTTT.

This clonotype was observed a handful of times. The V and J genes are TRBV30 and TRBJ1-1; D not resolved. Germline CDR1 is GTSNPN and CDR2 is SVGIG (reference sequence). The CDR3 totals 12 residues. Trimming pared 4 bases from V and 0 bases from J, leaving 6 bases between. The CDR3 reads CAWIDLNTEAFF. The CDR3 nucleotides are TGTGCCTGGATCGACCTGAACACTGAAGCTTTCTTT.

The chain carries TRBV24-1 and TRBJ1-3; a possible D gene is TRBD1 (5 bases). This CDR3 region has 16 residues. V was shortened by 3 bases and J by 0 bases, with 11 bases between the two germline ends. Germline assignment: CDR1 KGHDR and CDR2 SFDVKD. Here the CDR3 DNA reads TGTGCCACCAGTGATGGCTATGGGGGCTCTGGAAACACCATATATTTT. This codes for CATSDGYGGSGNTIYF.

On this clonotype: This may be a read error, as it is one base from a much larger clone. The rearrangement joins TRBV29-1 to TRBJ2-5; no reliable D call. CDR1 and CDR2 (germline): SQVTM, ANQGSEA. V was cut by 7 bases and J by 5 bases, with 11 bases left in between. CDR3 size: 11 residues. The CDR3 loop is CSAPLAETQYF. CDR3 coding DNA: TGCAGCGCCCCCCTGGCGGAGACCCAGTACTTC.

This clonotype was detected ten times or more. CDR3 DNA: TGTGCCAGCAGTAGGGGGACGTCATTCACTGAAGCTTTCTTT. This translates into CASSRGTSFTEAFF. The V call is TRBV12-3 or TRBV12-4, the J call TRBJ1-1, with D possibly being TRBD1 (6 bases). The CDR3 extends over 14 amino acids. Trimming stripped 5 bases from V and 4 bases from J, with 14 bases between.

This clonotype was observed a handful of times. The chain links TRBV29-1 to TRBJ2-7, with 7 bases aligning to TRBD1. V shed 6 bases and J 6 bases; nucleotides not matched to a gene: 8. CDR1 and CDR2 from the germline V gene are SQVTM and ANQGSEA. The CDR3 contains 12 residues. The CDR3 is CSVDTSGGEQYF. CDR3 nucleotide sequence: TGCAGCGTCGACACTTCAGGGGGCGAGCAGTACTTC.

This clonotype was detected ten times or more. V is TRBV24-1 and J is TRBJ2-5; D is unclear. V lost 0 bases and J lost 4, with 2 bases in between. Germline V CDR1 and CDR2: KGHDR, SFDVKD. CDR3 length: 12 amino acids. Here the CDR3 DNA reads TGTGCCACCAGTGATTTGGGAGAGACCCAGTACTTC. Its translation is CATSDLGETQYF.

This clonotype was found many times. CDR3 region: CASSSPGGSSYNEQFF. Here the CDR3 DNA reads TGTGCCAGCAGCTCCCCGGGGGGAAGCTCCTACAATGAGCAGTTCTTC. The V gene is TRBV11-1, the J gene TRBJ2-1; 7 positions match TRBD2. J gave up 0 bases and V 4 bases, and 6 bases lay outside the gene matches. Germline-derived CDR1 and CDR2 are SGHAT and FQDESV (reference sequence). The CDR3 has 16 residues.

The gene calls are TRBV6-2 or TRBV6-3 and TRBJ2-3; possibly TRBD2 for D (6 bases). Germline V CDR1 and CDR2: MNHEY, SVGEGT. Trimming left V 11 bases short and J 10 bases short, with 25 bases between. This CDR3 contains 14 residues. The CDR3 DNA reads TGTGCCTCTCTAAGGGACTCAAACACAAATGCGCAGTATTTT. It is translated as CASLRDSNTNAQYF.

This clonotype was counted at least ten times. As DNA, the CDR3 is TGTGCCAGCAGTCGAACCTATTGGACAGGAGCTTCAGGGAACTATGGCTACACCTTC. Encoded protein: CASSRTYWTGASGNYGYTF. The chain links TRBV12-3 or TRBV12-4 to TRBJ1-2; 7 positions match TRBD1. This CDR3 contains 19 residues. V dropped 5 bases and J dropped 2; count of bases not matched to a gene: 20.

In DNA, the CDR3 is TGTGCCAGCAGTGAAAATCGGGGGGTGGGCACTGAAGCTTTCTTT. Its translation is CASSENRGVGTEAFF. The chain couples TRBV2 to TRBJ1-1; TRBD1 is a possible D gene (5 bases). The CDR3 consists of 15 residues. CDR1 and CDR2 from the germline V gene are SNHLY and FYNNEI. V gave up 2 bases and J gave up 4 bases, with 14 bases separating them.

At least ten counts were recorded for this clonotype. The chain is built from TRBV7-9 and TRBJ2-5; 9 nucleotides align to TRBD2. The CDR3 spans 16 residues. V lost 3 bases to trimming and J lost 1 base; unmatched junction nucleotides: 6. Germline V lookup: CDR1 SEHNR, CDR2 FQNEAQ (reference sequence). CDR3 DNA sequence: TGTGCCAGCAGCTTGATCTCGACTAGCGGCCAAGAGACCCAGTACTTC. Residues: CASSLISTSGQETQYF.

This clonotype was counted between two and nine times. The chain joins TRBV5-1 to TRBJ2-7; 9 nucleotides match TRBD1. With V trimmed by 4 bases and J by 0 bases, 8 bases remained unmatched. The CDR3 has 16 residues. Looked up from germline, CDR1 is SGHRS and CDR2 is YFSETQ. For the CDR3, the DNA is TGCGCCAGCAGCCCCCCCGGGACAGGGAGCTCCTACGAGCAGTACTTC. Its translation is CASSPPGTGSSYEQYF.

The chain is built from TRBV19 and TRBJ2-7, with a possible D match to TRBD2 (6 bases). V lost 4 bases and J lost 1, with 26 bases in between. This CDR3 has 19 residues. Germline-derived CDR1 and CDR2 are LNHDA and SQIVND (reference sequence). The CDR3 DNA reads TGTGCCAGTAGTAAAAGAGGGGCATTCGGGAGCCTTGGGTCCTACGAGCAGTACTTC. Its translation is CASSKRGAFGSLGSYEQYF. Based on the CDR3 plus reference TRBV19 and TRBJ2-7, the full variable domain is DGGITQSPKYLFRKEGQNVTLSCEQNLNHDAMYWYRQDPGQGLRLIYYSQIVNDFQKGDIAEGYSVSREKKESFPLTVTSAQKNPTAFYLCASSKRGAFGSLGSYEQYFGPGTRLTVT.

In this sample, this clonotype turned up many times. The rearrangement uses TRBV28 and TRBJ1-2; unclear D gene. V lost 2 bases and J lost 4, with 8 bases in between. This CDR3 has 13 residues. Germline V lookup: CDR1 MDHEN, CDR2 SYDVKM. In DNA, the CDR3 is TGTGCCAGCAGTTTAAGTGAGATCTATGGCTACACCTTC. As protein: CASSLSEIYGYTF.

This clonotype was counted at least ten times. CDR3 nucleotides: TGCAGTGCTAGGGTAAGCTCCTACGAGCAGTACTTC. Its translation is CSARVSSYEQYF. The rearrangement links TRBV20-1 to TRBJ2-7; D remains unclear. V was clipped by 3 bases and J by 0 bases, with 6 bases between them. This CDR3 contains 12 residues. CDR1 is DFQATT and CDR2 is SNEGSKA in the germline V gene (reference sequence).